The 21 T cell receptor beta chains reported below all come from one sample, sequenced in a study of blood T cell repertoires in COVID-19. Profiling relied on immunoSEQ multiplex PCR, and the TCRdb table lists in-frame clones only, not all of them. The repertoire holds around 190,000 clones, with roughly nine tenths as singletons. What was sequenced was peripheral blood. These receptor sequences come from a man aged 18-30 years who had recovered from COVID-19.

The chain has TRBV15 and TRBJ2-5, with 10 bases fitting TRBD2. The CDR3 extends over 17 amino acids. The germline V gene has CDR1 LNHNV and CDR2 YYDKDF (reference sequence). The trim removed 1 base at V and 2 bases at J, leaving 7 bases unmatched. This chain's CDR3 is CATSRGEREGGQETQYF. CDR3 DNA sequence: TGTGCCACCAGCAGAGGGGAGCGGGAGGGGGGTCAAGAGACCCAGTACTTC.

The chain recombines TRBV7-3 with TRBJ1-5; D is possibly TRBD1 (5 bases). The germline CDR1 and CDR2 sequences are SGHTA and FQGTGA. This CDR3 comprises 13 residues. The V end was cut by 1 base, the J end by 7 bases, with 8 bases between. CDR3 DNA sequence: TGTGCCAGCAGCTTAATGCAGGGCCAGCCCCAGCATTTT. This sequence encodes CASSLMQGQPQHF.

The V and J genes are TRBV6-2 or TRBV6-3 and TRBJ2-3; maybe TRBD1 (5 bases). CDR1 is MNHEY and CDR2 is SVGEGT in the germline V gene. The CDR3 is made up of 14 amino acids. V was cut by 3 bases and J by 4 bases, with 11 bases left in between. This CDR3 is CASSYAGKADTQYF. Written as DNA, the CDR3 is TGTGCCAGCAGTTATGCAGGGAAGGCAGATACGCAGTATTTT.

This CDR3 reads CASSPELYQPQHF. In DNA, the CDR3 is TGTGCCAGCAGTCCTGAGCTGTATCAGCCCCAGCATTTT. The V and J genes are TRBV28 and TRBJ1-5; D gene ambiguous. CDR3 length: 13 amino acids. The germline V gene encodes CDR1 MDHEN and CDR2 SYDVKM. V shed 5 bases and J shed 5 bases, with 10 bases lying between them.

This chain uses TRBV7-3 with TRBJ2-2, with 11 bases aligning to TRBD2. Germline V gives CDR1 SGHTA, CDR2 FQGTGA. CDR3 length: 17 amino acids. J was trimmed by 3 bases and V by 0 bases; bases with no gene match: 3. In nucleotides, the CDR3 is TGTGCCAGCAGCTTAACTAGCGGGAGGGAGGACACCGGGGAGCTGTTTTTT. Translating it yields CASSLTSGREDTGELFF.

This chain uses TRBV30 with TRBJ1-2; D is possibly TRBD1 (6 bases). Germline V gene lookup returns CDR1 GTSNPN and CDR2 SVGIG (reference sequence). This CDR3 has 15 amino acids. The ends were cut back, 3 bases at V and 2 bases at J, with 16 bases in the middle. This CDR3 is CAWRADTGKNYGYTF. For the CDR3, the DNA is TGTGCCTGGAGAGCCGACACAGGGAAAAACTATGGCTACACCTTC.

V and J are TRBV4-1 and TRBJ1-3; 8 bases agree with TRBD1. Looked up from germline, CDR1 is MGHRA and CDR2 is YSYEKL. With 1 base clipped from V and 0 bases from J, the junction kept 8 bases outside the gene matches. The CDR3 sequence is 18 residues long. CDR3 protein: CASSQVGQDLSSGNTIYF. CDR3 nucleotides: TGCGCCAGCAGCCAAGTGGGACAGGACTTAAGCTCTGGAAACACCATATATTTT.

The chain joins TRBV27 to TRBJ1-4; TRBD1 matches 7 bases. The germline gives CDR1 MNHEY, CDR2 SMNVEV (reference sequence). The CDR3 is 15 amino acids. V lost 2 bases, J lost 8 bases, and 8 bases stayed unmatched. This CDR3 reads CASSLTGQVREKLFF. In DNA form, the CDR3 reads TGTGCCAGCAGTTTAACTGGACAGGTTCGGGAAAAACTGTTTTTT.

This chain joins TRBV5-4 and TRBJ2-1; TRBD2 matches 15 bases. J was trimmed by 4 bases and V by 7 bases; bases with no gene match: 0. CDR1 and CDR2 (germline): SGHNT, YYREEE (reference sequence). The CDR3 has 14 amino acids. This chain's CDR3 is CASGTSGRYNEQFF. The CDR3 DNA reads TGTGCCAGCGGGACTAGCGGGAGGTACAATGAGCAGTTCTTC.

V is TRBV5-1 and J is TRBJ1-6, with a weak D call TRBD1 (5 bases). The germline gives CDR1 SGHRS, CDR2 YFSETQ. V dropped 4 bases and J dropped 7 bases, with 15 bases sitting between them. The length of the CDR3 is 15 residues. The CDR3, as DNA: TGCGCCAGCAGCCGGGGGACGAGCCCCAATTCACCCCTCCACTTT. Amino acids: CASSRGTSPNSPLHF.

CDR3 nucleotide sequence: TGTGCCAGTAGTATAGGGGGGGGTTGGCGAGCGGTCCAAGAGACCCAGTACTTC. Translating it yields CASSIGGGWRAVQETQYF. V usage is TRBV19 and J usage is TRBJ2-5; TRBD2 matches at 7 bases. Germline V gene sequence: CDR1 LNHDA, CDR2 SQIVND (reference sequence). V lost 1 base and J lost 1; bases outside the gene matches: 12. This CDR3 spans 18 amino acids.

V gene TRBV29-1 combines with J gene TRBJ1-2; 7 nucleotides match TRBD1. V lost 6 bases to trimming and J lost 6 bases; unmatched junction nucleotides: 13. Germline CDR1 SQVTM, CDR2 ANQGSEA. The CDR3 consists of 14 residues. The CDR3 loop is CSVTGRQGNHGYTF. CDR3 DNA sequence: TGCAGCGTGACAGGAAGACAGGGAAATCATGGCTACACCTTC.

This clone was picked up one time. The CDR3 protein is CASSLDGRGNTGELFF. The CDR3 region has the DNA TGTGCCAGCAGCTTAGACGGGAGGGGGAACACCGGGGAGCTGTTTTTT. This chain uses TRBV11-3 with TRBJ2-2, with 8 bases fitting TRBD2. The CDR3 covers 16 residues. CDR1 is SGHNT and CDR2 is YENEEA in the germline V gene. V was pared by 0 bases and J by 1 base, with 1 base of the junction left unmatched.

The chain couples TRBV9 to TRBJ2-6; 8 bases are shared with TRBD1. Germline-derived CDR1 and CDR2 are SGDLS and YYNGEE. Trimming removed 4 bases from V and 0 bases from J; junction bases left unmatched: 15. This CDR3 comprises 20 residues. CDR3: CASSTPMDRAKYSGANVLTF. Written as DNA, the CDR3 is TGTGCCAGCAGCACACCCATGGACAGGGCGAAATACTCTGGGGCCAACGTCCTGACTTTC.

The chain carries TRBV6-5 and TRBJ2-1; 8 bases agree with TRBD2. V gave up 7 bases and J gave up 9 bases; unmatched junction bases: 11. Germline V gives CDR1 MNHEY, CDR2 SVGAGI. This CDR3 contains 14 residues. In nucleotides, the CDR3 is TGTGCCAGCACTGCGAGCGGGAGAGGTATTGAGCAGTTCTTC. This codes for CASTASGRGIEQFF.

This sequence joins TRBV29-1 and TRBJ2-5, with TRBD1 as a possible D gene (5 bases). Germline V gene sequence: CDR1 SQVTM, CDR2 ANQGSEA. V was clipped by 6 bases and J by 5 bases, with 10 bases between them. CDR3 length: 11 residues. The DNA of the CDR3 is TGCAGCGTGGCGCCAGGGGAGACCCAGTACTTC. As protein: CSVAPGETQYF.

With respect to this clone: The sample has other DNA sequences that encode this CDR3 too. The gene calls are TRBV28 and TRBJ1-2; 8 bases agree with TRBD1. V lost 5 bases to trimming and J lost 2 bases; unmatched junction nucleotides: 1. Germline CDR1 reads MDHEN; CDR2 reads SYDVKM. The CDR3 has 13 amino acids. CDR3 protein: CASSRQGNYGYTF. In DNA, the CDR3 is TGTGCCAGCAGTCGACAGGGGAACTATGGCTACACCTTC.

J is TRBJ1-5 and V is TRBV20-1; D call uncertain. Germline-derived CDR1 and CDR2 are DFQATT and SNEGSKA (reference sequence). This CDR3 has 10 residues. V lost 6 bases and J lost 5, with 5 bases in between. The CDR3: CSAGHQPQHF. The CDR3 DNA is TGCAGTGCCGGTCATCAGCCCCAGCATTTT.

The genes are TRBV27 and TRBJ2-7; 11 bases fit TRBD2. The CDR3 is 16 residues long. Germline trimming cut 6 bases from V and 1 base from J; bases unmatched to any gene: 8. Germline CDR1 MNHEY, CDR2 SMNVEV (reference sequence). The chain's CDR3 is CASSRSGTSGSYEQYF. Here the CDR3 DNA reads TGTGCCAGCAGCCGATCCGGGACTAGCGGTTCCTACGAGCAGTACTTC.

The chain carries TRBV9 and TRBJ2-7, with D perhaps TRBD2 (8 bases). CDR3 length equals 14 residues. Per germline, CDR1 SGDLS and CDR2 YYNGEE. With 4 bases removed from V and 6 bases from J, the gap between germline ends came to 17 bases. The CDR3 DNA is TGTGCCAGCAGCCCAGGGACTAGGGGGCTCGAGCAGTACTTC. Protein: CASSPGTRGLEQYF.

The chain has TRBV7-9 and TRBJ2-1, with D possibly TRBD1 on 6 matching bases. CDR1 SEHNR and CDR2 FQNEAQ come from the germline V gene (reference sequence). The CDR3 consists of 15 residues. Trimming removed 1 base at V and 7 bases at J, with 14 bases between. The CDR3 DNA follows: TGTGCCAGCAGCTTAGTACCAGGGGCCGTTAATGAGCAGTTCTTC. Its translation: CASSLVPGAVNEQFF.